This is a list of T cell receptor beta chains from one sample in a study of metastatic and nonmetastatic thyroid tumors. TCRdb reanalyzed the PCR reads via MiXCR. The sample consists of a few thousand clones, approximately 30% of them appearing once. The sequencing sample was made of adjacent normal tissue. The receptors originated from a female donor with papillary thyroid cancer or a benign thyroid nodule (not recorded which). Some clones in this sample may be carry-over from other donors' samples. CDR3s include the opening cysteine and the closing phenylalanine or tryptophan. Expanded clones are given a class, and other clones once, few, many or no size at all.

TRBV20-1	-	TRBJ2-7	CSARGGSGASYEQYF
TRBV28	-	TRBJ1-2	CASSDRRQGAGYTF
TRBV20-1	-	TRBJ2-7	CIPQGGEQYF
TRBV20-1	medium-sized	TRBJ1-1	CSARQGIEAFF
TRBV6-2/TRBV6-3	few	TRBJ2-7	CASSLDAPYEQYF
TRBV6-1	few	TRBJ2-7	CASSESTTSGMLSYEQYF
TRBV11-2	few	TRBJ2-5	CASSLDAETQYF
TRBV6-1	few	TRBJ2-7	CASKSQRDF
TRBV28	-	TRBJ1-5	CASSRTGEANQPQHF
TRBV7-8	-	TRBJ1-5	CASSLARAGNQPQHF
TRBV27	few	TRBJ2-7	CASSSGSGPTPYEQYF
TRBV15	-	TRBJ2-3	CATSRNGLFIDTQYF
TRBV6-5	once	TRBJ2-7	CASSYSPGQGHYF
TRBV27	large	TRBJ2-7	CASSLGGGGIRDYEQYF
TRBV28	-	TRBJ1-2	CASSGAGFHVGDGYTF
TRBV5-1	medium-sized	TRBJ2-5	CASSLVGGQETQYF
TRBV7-8	-	TRBJ2-2	CASSLEARSLRTGELFF
TRBV2	-	TRBJ2-7	CASRDRGYEQYF
TRBV2	-	TRBJ2-1	CASSQRPNEQFF
TRBV6-9	-	TRBJ2-3	CASRRTRSTDTQYF
TRBV5-1	-	TRBJ2-1	CASSLVQGAYNEQFF
TRBV6-2/TRBV6-3	-	TRBJ2-7	CASSYSLDLGMKEQYF
TRBV28	few	TRBJ1-2	CASSDRVRNYGYTF
TRBV27	-	TRBJ2-7	CASSLGGVGIRDYEQYF
TRBV2	few	TRBJ2-1	CASRITGLNYNEQFF
TRBV20-1	-	TRBJ2-6	CSAQPFTGANVLTF
TRBV4-2	many	TRBJ2-2	CASSPTGTSGSGGELFF
TRBV27	-	TRBJ2-2	CASTSTGLADTGELFF
TRBV5-1	medium-sized	TRBJ1-3	CASSLTSSLSSGNTIYF
TRBV5-1	-	TRBJ2-7	CASSLRFFYEQYF
TRBV5-5	-	TRBJ1-2	CASSLADRAYGYTF
TRBV28	-	TRBJ2-7	CASSSAETRSSYEQYF
TRBV20-1	-	TRBJ2-1	CSARATGLAGGNEQFF
TRBV20-1	medium-sized	TRBJ1-2	CSARDDSGRRGYTF
TRBV28	few	TRBJ2-7	CASSLSWRLRGEQYF
TRBV6-2/TRBV6-3	-	TRBJ1-6	CASSYTDFSLGSPLHF
TRBV27	-	TRBJ2-3	CASRPTSTDTQYF
TRBV6-1	large	TRBJ2-7	CATRTSGSHEQYF
TRBV27	few	TRBJ1-1	CASSRGHTSANTEAFF
TRBV27	-	TRBJ2-7	CASSLSTGGLYEQYF
TRBV6-2/TRBV6-3	large	TRBJ2-7	CASSLRMEQYF
TRBV7-2	-	TRBJ2-7	CASSPGDSSSYEQYF
TRBV9	medium-sized	TRBJ2-7	CASSSGGYYEQYF
TRBV9	medium-sized	TRBJ2-7	CASSATSGSGEQYF
TRBV6-5	few	TRBJ2-2	CASSCLNGGSGELFF
TRBV10-3	large	TRBJ2-7	CAISDKGAKQYF
TRBV30	many	TRBJ1-1	CAWSPPVAEAFF
TRBV27	few	TRBJ2-2	CASSLAGGGYTGELFF